Reported below is one T cell receptor (beta chain). Antigen: not known. This sample was included in a study of T-cell memory formation after mild COVID-19. About the study: In these data, TCR clusters were largely donor specific.

Study outcomes and limitations: Clones that contracted clustered mainly in CM and EM if CD4+ and in EMRA if CD8+.

After 5'RACE with constant-segment primers, TCR alpha and TCR beta cDNA libraries carrying sample barcodes and UMIs were obtained. TCRdb fed the 5' RACE reads into MiXCR, producing one record per CDR3 protein. The data hold roughly 86,000 distinct CDR3 sequences, with roughly 16% observed a single time. The sequence came from a man younger than 35 who had mild COVID-19 (a few samples of this study predate the infection). Cell type and time point are not known. The sample consisted of PBMCs or a T cell subset sorted from them (not recorded which).

The CDR3 nucleotides read TGCGCCAGCAGCCAAGAGTCTCCTCAGGGGACTGAAGCTTTCTTT. This sequence encodes CASSQESPQGTEAFF. This chain connects TRBV4-3 to TRBJ1-1; D perhaps matches TRBD1 (6 bases). Germline V gene lookup returns CDR1 LGHNA and CDR2 YSLEER. Trimming shortened V by 0 bases and J by 5 bases, and 13 bases separated the two germline ends. CDR3 length: 15 residues.